A single sample is the source of the 18 T cell receptor beta chains below, sequenced in a study of blood T cells in healthy people across ages. Primed by a sample-barcoded 5' primer and a J-beta primer mix, a second PCR proceeded for 7 to 11 cycles. TCRdb itself ran the 5' RACE reads through MiXCR, one entry per CDR3 protein. The sample yields roughly 800,000 distinct CDR3 sequences, about 53% seen once. Sequencing used blood. Every receptor here comes from an elderly man in good health.

Details on this clonotype: A junction boundary mismatches the germline segment, possibly from a read error. V gene TRBV20-1 combines with J gene TRBJ1-2, with 10 bases matching TRBD1. CDR3 size: 15 residues. CDR1 and CDR2 from the germline V gene are DFQATT and SNEGSKA (reference sequence). CDR3 coding DNA: TGCAGTGCTAGCCTCCTGACAGGGGGCGGCTATGGCCACACCTTC. This translates into CSASLLTGGGYGHTF.

V and J are TRBV7-9 and TRBJ2-7, with no clear D. The CDR3 is 12 amino acids. With 8 bases removed from V and 2 bases from J, the gap between germline ends came to 10 bases. The germline V gene encodes CDR1 SEHNR and CDR2 FQNEAQ (reference sequence). CDR3 bases: TGTGCCAGCGAAAAGAGACCCTACGAGCAGTACTTC. As protein: CASEKRPYEQYF.

This clonotype was recorded a few times. The CDR3: CASSDNREGTQYF. The CDR3 region has the DNA TGTGCCAGCAGTGACAACAGGGAGGGGACCCAGTACTTC. The chain recombines TRBV6-1 with TRBJ2-5; possibly TRBD2 for D (7 bases). This CDR3 has 13 residues. The ends were cut back, 3 bases at V and 7 bases at J, with 12 bases in the middle. CDR1 and CDR2 from the germline V gene are MNHNS and SASEGT.

The rearrangement links TRBV27 to TRBJ1-2; 9 bases align to TRBD1. J gave up 4 bases and V 4 bases, and 1 base lay outside the gene matches. The CDR3 totals 13 residues. Germline CDR1 reads MNHEY; CDR2 reads SMNVEV (reference sequence). The CDR3 nucleotides read TGTGCCAGCAGTTCGACAGGGGGCTATGGCTACACCTTC. Amino acids: CASSSTGGYGYTF.

The rearrangement joins TRBV5-1 to TRBJ2-7; D might be TRBD1 (5 bases). CDR1 is SGHRS, CDR2 YFSETQ, per germline. This CDR3 region has 15 residues. V gave up 0 bases and J gave up 2 bases, with 12 bases separating them. This CDR3 is CASSLGGSQPYEQYF. The CDR3 DNA reads TGCGCCAGCAGCTTGGGGGGCAGCCAACCCTACGAGCAGTACTTC.

The V and J genes are TRBV25-1 and TRBJ1-2; TRBD1 matches at 10 bases. This CDR3 is 14 amino acids long. In germline, CDR1 is MGHDK, CDR2 SYGVNS. Trimming removed 6 bases from V and 5 bases from J; junction bases left unmatched: 6. CDR3 DNA sequence: TGTGCCAGCAGGGAGGACAGGGGGGAATATGGCTACACCTTC. Its translation is CASREDRGEYGYTF.

This chain joins TRBV10-3 and TRBJ2-4; TRBD2 matches 11 bases. The CDR3 has 15 amino acids. V was pared by 6 bases and J by 13 bases, with 14 bases of the junction left unmatched. Germline V CDR1 and CDR2: ENHRY, SYGVKD. The CDR3 coding sequence is TGTGCCATCAGGACTAGCGGGGAACCAAGCAATGAGCAGTACTTC. Translating gives CAIRTSGEPSNEQYF.

The sample holds a few counts of this clonotype. CDR3 bases: TGTGCCAGCACTCTAGTCGCGGACAGGGCCAACGCTTTCTTT. Translated, it gives CASTLVADRANAFF. This sequence joins TRBV6-2 or TRBV6-3 and TRBJ1-1; TRBD1 aligns across 8 bases. J lost 11 bases, V lost 7 bases, and 15 bases had no gene match. The CDR3 is made up of 14 amino acids. The germline CDR1 and CDR2 sequences are MNHEY and SVGEGT.

The chain carries TRBV9 and TRBJ2-1; D not resolved. The V and J ends lost 0 bases and 4 bases respectively, with 11 bases between them. This CDR3 spans 15 amino acids. CDR1 is SGDLS, CDR2 YYNGEE, per germline. In DNA, the CDR3 is TGTGCCAGCAGCGTAGGGCAGGTGGGTTACAATGAGCAGTTCTTC. It translates to CASSVGQVGYNEQFF.

V gene TRBV6-2 or TRBV6-3 combines with J gene TRBJ1-1; TRBD1 aligns across 8 bases. The V gene's germline CDR1 is MNHEY and CDR2 SVGEGT. The length of the CDR3 is 15 residues. Losses at the gene ends were 0 bases for V and 4 bases for J; bases not matched to a gene: 4. The CDR3 coding sequence is TGTGCCAGCAGTTACTCCCAGGGGGCCCTCACTGAAGCTTTCTTT. As protein: CASSYSQGALTEAFF.

The J gene is TRBJ2-7, the V gene TRBV7-3; D assignment may be TRBD1 or TRBD2 (5 bases each). V lost 5 bases and J 1 base, leaving 9 bases between the germline ends. This CDR3 is built from 13 residues. Germline assignment: CDR1 SGHTA and CDR2 FQGTGA. CDR3 region: CASSEGPSYEQYF. CDR3 coding DNA: TGTGCCAGCAGCGAGGGACCGTCCTACGAGCAGTACTTC.

This chain uses TRBV29-1 with TRBJ2-5; D possibly corresponds to TRBD1 (6 bases). The J call is uncertain, as TRBJ2-7 better fits the DNA end. There are 12 residues in the CDR3. From germline, CDR1 is SQVTM and CDR2 ANQGSEA. The CDR3 here is CSVVWGPYEQYF. The CDR3 DNA sequence: TGCAGCGTCGTTTGGGGGCCCTACGAGCAGTACTTC.

The chain couples TRBV10-3 to TRBJ2-5; 10 bases agree with TRBD1. The closer fit of TRBJ2-7 to the DNA end suggests the J call may be wrong. CDR3 length: 14 residues. In germline, CDR1 is ENHRY, CDR2 SYGVKD. CDR3 sequence: CAISGDRGGYEQYF. The CDR3 nucleotides read TGTGCCATCAGTGGGGACAGGGGAGGCTACGAGCAGTACTTC.

The V gene is TRBV29-1, the J gene TRBJ1-2, with D possibly TRBD1 on 5 matching bases. V lost 4 bases to trimming and J lost 3 bases, with 9 bases between them. Germline lookup yields CDR1 SQVTM and CDR2 ANQGSEA. This CDR3 comprises 12 residues. In DNA form, the CDR3 reads TGCAGCGTTGCCGGGACCCACTATGGCTACACCTTC. Its translation is CSVAGTHYGYTF.

This clonotype was observed a few times. The genes are TRBV6-5 and TRBJ2-4; D remains ambiguous. The germline V gene encodes CDR1 MNHEY and CDR2 SVGAGI. The germline V and J ends were trimmed by 2 bases and 7 bases, with 3 bases remaining between them. CDR3 length equals 11 residues. CDR3 bases: TGTGCCAGCAGTTACATGAACATTCAGTACTTC. This gives the protein CASSYMNIQYF.

V usage is TRBV29-1 and J usage is TRBJ2-1; a possible D gene is TRBD2 (6 bases). This CDR3 spans 12 amino acids. Germline CDR1 reads SQVTM; CDR2 reads ANQGSEA. Trimming took 8 bases from V and 4 from J, leaving 12 bases between them. The CDR3 DNA follows: TGCAGCACTTGGGGGGATTACAATGAGCAGTTCTTC. Translated, it gives CSTWGDYNEQFF.

This sequence joins TRBV29-1 and TRBJ1-1, with D possibly matching TRBD1 (6 bases). The CDR3 runs to 14 residues. Germline CDR1 is SQVTM and CDR2 is ANQGSEA. The CDR3 loop reads CYAIGGRGDTEAFF. The CDR3 DNA reads as TGCTATGCAATTGGGGGCCGGGGGGACACTGAAGCTTTCTTT.

The genes are TRBV6-2 or TRBV6-3 and TRBJ2-1; D is perhaps TRBD2 (6 bases). The germline V gene has CDR1 MNHEY and CDR2 SVGEGT. The CDR3 contains 18 residues. V was cut by 7 bases and J by 0 bases, with 22 bases left in between. CDR3 amino acids: CASTGMRGSGSSYNEQFF. CDR3 sequence (DNA): TGTGCCAGCACGGGGATGAGGGGTAGCGGTAGCTCCTACAATGAGCAGTTCTTC.